The T cell receptor (beta chain) under discussion was sequenced for a study of blood T cell repertoires in COVID-19. At the level of the study: The United States, Italy and Spain provided the acute and convalescent COVID-19 samples.

Recruitment covered about two dozen US areas and drew participants whose ages spanned roughly 18 to 100 years. Each participant's cohort was designated according to participant-reported clinical history. Using immunoSEQ multiplex PCR, the repertoire was profiled, and TCRdb retains in-frame clones only, with some absent. The table shows about 220,000 clones, with 80% to 90% occurring only once. The CDR3 consists of 11 residues. Germline V gene sequence: CDR1 DFQATT, CDR2 SNEGSKA (reference sequence). J is TRBJ1-2 and V is TRBV20-1, with a weak D call TRBD1 (5 bases). The material sequenced was PBMCs or T cells enriched from blood (not recorded which). This TCR derives from a woman aged 18-30 years in a cohort exposed to, infected with or recovered from COVID-19 (not recorded which). CDR3 protein: CGAGTNYGYTF. The CDR3 DNA reads TGCGGAGCGGGGACCAACTATGGCTACACCTTC.